Here is one TCR beta chain with its context. This sample is part of a study of blood T cell repertoires in COVID-19. TCRdb keeps only in-frame clones here, not all; method: immunoSEQ multiplex PCR. The sample shows some 56,000 clones, more than 80% of them seen only once. This receptor was taken from a human donor in a cohort sampled during active COVID-19. The specimen was peripheral blood.

In DNA, the CDR3 is TGCAGCGCGGGGGACAGGGGATACGAGCAGTACTTC. It codes for CSAGDRGYEQYF. V gene TRBV29-1 combines with J gene TRBJ2-7; TRBD1 agrees at 10 bases. Germline assignment: CDR1 SQVTM and CDR2 ANQGSEA. The V and J ends lost 7 bases and 4 bases, in that order; junction bases with no gene match: 4. This CDR3 region has 12 residues.